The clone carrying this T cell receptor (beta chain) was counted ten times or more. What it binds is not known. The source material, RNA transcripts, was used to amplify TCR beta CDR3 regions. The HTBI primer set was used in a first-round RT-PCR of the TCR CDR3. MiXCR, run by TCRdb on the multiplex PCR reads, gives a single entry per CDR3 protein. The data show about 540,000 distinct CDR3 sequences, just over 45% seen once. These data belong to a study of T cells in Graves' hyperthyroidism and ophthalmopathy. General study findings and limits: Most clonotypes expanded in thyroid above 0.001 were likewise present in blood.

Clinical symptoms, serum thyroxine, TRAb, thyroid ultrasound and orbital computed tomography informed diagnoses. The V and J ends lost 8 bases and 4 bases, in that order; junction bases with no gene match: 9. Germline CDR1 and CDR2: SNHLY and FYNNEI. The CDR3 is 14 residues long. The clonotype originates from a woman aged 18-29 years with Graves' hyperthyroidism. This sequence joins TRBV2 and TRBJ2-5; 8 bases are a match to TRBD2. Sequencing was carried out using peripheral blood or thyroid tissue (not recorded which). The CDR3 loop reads CASFLGRATETQYF. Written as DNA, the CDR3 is TGTGCCAGCTTTCTCGGGAGGGCCACAGAGACCCAGTACTTC.